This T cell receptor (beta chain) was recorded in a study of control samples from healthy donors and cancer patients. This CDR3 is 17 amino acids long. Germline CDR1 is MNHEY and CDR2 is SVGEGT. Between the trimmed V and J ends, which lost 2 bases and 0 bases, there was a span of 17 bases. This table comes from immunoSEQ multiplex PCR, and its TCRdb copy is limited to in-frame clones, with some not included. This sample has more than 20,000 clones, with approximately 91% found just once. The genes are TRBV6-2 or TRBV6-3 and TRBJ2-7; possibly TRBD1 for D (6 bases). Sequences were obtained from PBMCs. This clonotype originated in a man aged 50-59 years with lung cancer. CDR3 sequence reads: CASSYLSGTTSSYEQYF. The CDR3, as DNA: TGTGCCAGCAGTTACCTTTCGGGGACAACCTCCTCCTACGAGCAGTACTTC.